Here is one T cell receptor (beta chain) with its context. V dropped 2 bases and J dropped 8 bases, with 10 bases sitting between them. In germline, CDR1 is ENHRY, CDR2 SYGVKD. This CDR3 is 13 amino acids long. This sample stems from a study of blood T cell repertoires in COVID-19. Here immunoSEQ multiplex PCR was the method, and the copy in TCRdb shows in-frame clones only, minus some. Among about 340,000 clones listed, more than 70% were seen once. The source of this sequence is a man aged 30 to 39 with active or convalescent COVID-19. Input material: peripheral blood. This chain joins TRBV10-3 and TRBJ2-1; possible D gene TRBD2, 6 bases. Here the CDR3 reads CAISEGEEDEQFF. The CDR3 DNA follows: TGTGCCATCAGTGAGGGGGAGGAGGATGAGCAGTTCTTC.